Shown below are 8 T cell receptor beta chains from a single sample sequenced in a study of T cells after yellow fever vaccination. MiXCR, applied by TCRdb to the 5' RACE reads, yields one record per CDR3 protein. The table lists under 600,000 distinct CDR3 sequences, roughly a fifth of them singletons. The source material was PBMCs, sampled about 21 days after the first yellow fever vaccination. These receptors were obtained from a man younger than 35 who received the YFV17D yellow fever vaccine.

The chain is built from TRBV19 and TRBJ2-2; no clear D. V was trimmed by 5 bases and J by 8 bases, leaving 15 bases between them. Germline CDR1 is LNHDA and CDR2 is SQIVND (reference sequence). The CDR3 has 14 amino acids. This CDR3 reads CASSAPSRAGELFF. The CDR3 DNA reads TGTGCCAGTAGTGCCCCCTCTCGTGCGGGGGAGCTGTTTTTT.

The chain combines TRBV12-3 or TRBV12-4 with TRBJ2-5; 11 nucleotides align to TRBD1. The CDR3 loop spans 17 amino acids. V trimming: 6 bases; J trimming: 5 bases; junction bases outside the gene matches: 14. CDR3 amino acids: CASSPVLGTGGGETQYF. The CDR3 nucleotides read TGTGCCAGCAGCCCCGTCCTAGGGACAGGGGGGGGGGAGACCCAGTACTTC.

The chain uses TRBV20-1 and TRBJ2-1; D is possibly TRBD2 (6 bases). Trimming pared 6 bases from V and 8 bases from J, leaving 26 bases between. Germline V gene lookup returns CDR1 DFQATT and CDR2 SNEGSKA (reference sequence). CDR3 length: 16 residues. The CDR3 here is CSATLGPLRGPDEQFF. CDR3 bases: TGCAGTGCCACCTTAGGGCCGCTGCGGGGTCCCGATGAGCAGTTCTTC.

This clonotype was counted a few times. The V gene is TRBV11-2, the J gene TRBJ2-3; TRBD2 agrees at 8 bases. Trimming took 8 bases from V and 1 from J; bases not matched to a gene: 5. Germline CDR1 SGHAT, CDR2 FQNNGV. This CDR3 has 14 amino acids. CDR3 protein: CASGNSGGTDTQYF. The CDR3 DNA is TGTGCCAGCGGGAATAGCGGGGGCACAGATACGCAGTATTTT.

This clonotype was seen ten or more times. V is TRBV5-6 and J is TRBJ2-3, with 10 bases matching TRBD2. Germline V lookup: CDR1 SGHDT, CDR2 YYEEEE. J was trimmed by 0 bases and V by 5 bases; bases with no gene match: 3. The CDR3 has 15 amino acids. The CDR3 DNA reads as TGTGCCAGCAGAATAGCGGGGGGCAGCACAGATACGCAGTATTTT. This codes for CASRIAGGSTDTQYF.

The gene calls are TRBV27 and TRBJ2-2, with D perhaps given as TRBD1 or TRBD2 (6 bases each). The CDR3 is 14 amino acids. The V end lost 0 bases, the J end lost 8 bases, and 10 bases lay between the germline ends. Per germline, CDR1 MNHEY and CDR2 SMNVEV (reference sequence). The CDR3 DNA reads TGTGCCAGCAGTTTATCGACGGGGGCGGGGGAGCTGTTTTTT. Its protein product is CASSLSTGAGELFF.

This clonotype was recorded a few times. This sequence joins TRBV3-1 and TRBJ1-6; D ambiguous. The CDR3 is made up of 16 amino acids. The V and J ends lost 0 bases and 10 bases respectively, with 16 bases between them. Germline lookup yields CDR1 LGHDT and CDR2 YNNKEL (reference sequence). The CDR3 DNA reads TGTGCCAGCAGCCAAGATCCCAATTTAGGAAGATCACCCCTCCACTTT. Translating it yields CASSQDPNLGRSPLHF.

This clonotype came up many times. V gene TRBV21-1 combines with J gene TRBJ2-7; the table's D call, TRBD1, was not checked against the DNA. TRBV21-1 counts as a pseudogene. The CDR3 runs to 14 residues. CDR3 coding DNA: TGTGCCAGCAGCAGACCCCACAGGTTAAACGAGCAGTACGTC. Amino acids: CASSRPHRLNEQYV.